These T cell receptor beta chains were read from a single sample in a study of cytomegalovirus exposure and HLA in healthy donors. Repertoires were generated with immunoSEQ multiplex PCR, while TCRdb's copy carries only in-frame clones and drops some. The sample yields under 200,000 clones, more than 65% seen once. Sequencing was done on a sample of PBMCs. The receptor set was obtained from a man in his forties or fifties in good health and CMV-seropositive. Both conserved end residues are part of each CDR3. The D gene is left open where the match is weak. The size entry is marked missing in some rows and otherwise reads once, few, many or a size class.

D gene,J gene,V gene,CDR3 length,clone size,CDR3 DNA,CDR3 protein
TRBD1,TRBJ2-7,TRBV27,13,-,TGTGCCAGCAGGGGTGACAGGGACTACGAGCAGTACTTC,CASRGDRDYEQYF
TRBD1,TRBJ2-1,TRBV5-1,16,-,TGCGCCAGCACCCCTGGTTCCGGACAGGGGCACAATGAGCAGTTCTTC,CASTPGSGQGHNEQFF
-,TRBJ2-3,TRBV11-2,13,-,TGTGCCAGCAGCCTTGAGTTCGATGGTACGCAGTATTTT,CASSLEFDGTQYF
-,TRBJ1-4,TRBV9,16,-,TGTGCCAGCAGCGTCGGCGGAGCTCAGGGTTATGAAAAACTGTTTTTT,CASSVGGAQGYEKLFF
-,TRBJ2-7,TRBV10-2,13,-,TGCGCCAGCAGTGTGAATCAGGTCTACGAGCAGTACTTC,CASSVNQVYEQYF
TRBD2,TRBJ2-1,TRBV5-1,16,once,TGCGCCAGCAGCCCGGCTAGCGGGACGAACTACAATGAGCAGTTCTTC,CASSPASGTNYNEQFF
-,TRBJ1-1,TRBV7-6,14,-,TGTGCCAGCAGCTTATCAGGGGAGAACACTGAAGCTTTCTTT,CASSLSGENTEAFF
-,TRBJ1-4,TRBV27,15,-,TGTGCCAGCAGTTCAGGGTACCCTACTAATGAAAAACTGTTTTTT,CASSSGYPTNEKLFF
-,TRBJ2-1,TRBV9,11,few,TGTGCCAGCAGCGCCTCGGATGAGCAGTTCTTC,CASSASDEQFF
TRBD1,TRBJ2-1,TRBV29-1,14,-,TGCAGCGTCGGAGGGGACAGGGGTAACAATGAGCAGTTCTTC,CSVGGDRGNNEQFF
-,TRBJ1-2,TRBV4-1,18,-,TGCGCCAGCAGCCAATCTCGTTCCCGGGACTTGGTGTTCTATGGCTACACCTTC,CASSQSRSRDLVFYGYTF
TRBD2,TRBJ2-5,TRBV5-6,17,-,TGTGCCAGCAGCTTGGCCAAACTAGCGGGGGGGAAAGAGACCCAGTACTTC,CASSLAKLAGGKETQYF
-,TRBJ1-3,TRBV5-1,17,once,TGCGCCAGCAGCTTGGAGGCGGGCAAGTTGACTGGAAACACCATATATTTT,CASSLEAGKLTGNTIYF
-,TRBJ1-5,TRBV19,15,-,TGTGCCAGTAGTATAGCCAGGTATAGCAATCAGCCCCAGCATTTT,CASSIARYSNQPQHF
TRBD1,TRBJ2-2,TRBV6-1,15,-,TGTGCCAGCAGTGAGGGACAGGGGGTGACCGGGGAGCTGTTTTTT,CASSEGQGVTGELFF